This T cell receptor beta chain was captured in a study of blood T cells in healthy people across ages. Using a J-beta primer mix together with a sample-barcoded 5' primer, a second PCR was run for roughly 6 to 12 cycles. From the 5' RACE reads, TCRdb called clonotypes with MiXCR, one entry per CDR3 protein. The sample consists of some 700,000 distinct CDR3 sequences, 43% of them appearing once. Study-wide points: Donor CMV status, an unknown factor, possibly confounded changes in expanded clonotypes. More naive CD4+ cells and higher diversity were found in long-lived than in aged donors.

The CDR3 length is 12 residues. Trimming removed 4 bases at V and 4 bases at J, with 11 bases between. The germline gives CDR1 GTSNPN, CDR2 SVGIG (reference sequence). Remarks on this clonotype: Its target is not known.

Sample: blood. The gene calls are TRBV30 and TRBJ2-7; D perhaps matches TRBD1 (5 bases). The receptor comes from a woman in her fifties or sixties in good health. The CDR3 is CAWMGSGYEQYF. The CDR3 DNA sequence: TGTGCCTGGATGGGGTCAGGGTACGAGCAGTACTTC.